This T cell receptor (beta chain) comes out of a study of CXCR3-negative and CXCR3-positive naive CD8 T cells. Study-level background: Libraries each contributed about 1.5 +/- 0.3 million TRB reads, for around 140 million in total.

Worth noting for this clonotype: The antigen is not known.

Libraries were UMI-labeled 5' RACE TRB cDNA. TCRdb re-called the 5' RACE reads; every CDR3 protein appears as one record, without DNA. The data include nearly 110,000 distinct CDR3 sequences; the top ten clones carry approximately 0.37%. The study's findings and limits: Surface CD5 was comparable between naive subsets; TCR strength was inferred from TRB CDR3 properties. Naive CXCR3-positive cells had TRB CDR3s more hydrophobic than those of CXCR3-negative naive cells. Sequencing showed both naive subsets with comparably high diversity, and memory CD8+ cells much lower.

By phenotype, naive CD8+ T cells were CD45RO-CCR7+CD27+CD95-. The material sequenced was naive CXCR3+ CD8+ T cells from blood. Regarding subset: CD45RO-CCR7+CD27+CD95- naive CD8+ T cells expressing CXCR3 (TNR3+). The receptor's source is a human donor in good health. Some clones in this sample may be carry-over from other donors' samples.

The CDR3 reads CSVGDFSYEQYF. This chain links TRBV29-1 with TRBJ2-7; TCRdb gives TRBD2 as the D gene, but with no DNA this cannot be confirmed. The CDR3 is 12 amino acids. Germline CDR1 and CDR2: SQVTM and ANQGSEA.